These 9 T cell receptor beta chains were all obtained from the same sample, sequenced in a study of T cells after yellow fever vaccination. TCRdb fed the 5' RACE reads into MiXCR, producing one record per CDR3 protein. The table has 250,000 to 350,000 distinct CDR3 sequences, around 8.6% seen once. Material: CD4+ T cells sorted from PBMCs, obtained 5 days after the yellow fever booster vaccination. The receptors were gathered from a man aged 18 to 30 who received the YFV17D yellow fever vaccine.

The rearrangement uses TRBV7-2 and TRBJ1-1; D is undetermined. The CDR3 is 13 residues long. V was clipped by 5 bases and J by 4 bases, with 11 bases between them. Germline CDR1 SGHTA, CDR2 FQGNSA. CDR3 in DNA: TGTGCCAGCAGCCGAAGGTCAGGCACTGAAGCTTTCTTT. This gives the protein CASSRRSGTEAFF.

In this sample, this clonotype turned up a few times. This sequence joins TRBV12-3 or TRBV12-4 and TRBJ2-7, with D possibly being TRBD1 (6 bases). Trimming shortened V by 6 bases and J by 3 bases, and 18 bases separated the two germline ends. The CDR3 sequence is 15 residues long. The CDR3 region is CASSLDRVPNYEQYF. The CDR3 nucleotides are TGTGCCAGCAGCTTGGACAGAGTCCCCAACTACGAGCAGTACTTC.

This clonotype was recorded at least ten times. The chain has TRBV6-6 and TRBJ1-2, with 7 positions matching TRBD1. This CDR3 has 14 residues. Germline V gives CDR1 MNHNY, CDR2 SVGAGI (reference sequence). J was trimmed by 8 bases and V by 6 bases; bases with no gene match: 12. DNA of the CDR3: TGTGCCAGCAGCCAAGGGACAGCTAAGGCCGGCTACACCTTC. Protein product: CASSQGTAKAGYTF.

This clonotype was counted between two and nine times. The gene calls are TRBV14 and TRBJ1-2; D is unclear. The CDR3 covers 14 residues. Germline V gene lookup returns CDR1 SGHDN and CDR2 FVKESK. V lost 0 bases and J 8 bases, leaving 13 bases between the germline ends. CDR3 sequence reads: CASSQDRGYGGYTF. CDR3 DNA: TGTGCCAGCAGCCAAGATAGAGGGTACGGAGGCTACACCTTC.

This clonotype was counted only a few times. CDR3 sequence: CASSQALGASNTEAFF. Written as DNA, the CDR3 is TGCGCCAGCAGCCAAGCACTGGGGGCGTCCAACACTGAAGCTTTCTTT. V is TRBV4-1 and J is TRBJ1-1; D might be TRBD1 (6 bases). Deletions cut 1 base from V and 2 bases from J, with 14 bases between. Germline values: CDR1 MGHRA, CDR2 YSYEKL. This CDR3 has 16 amino acids.

This clonotype occurred a few times. The chain has TRBV30 and TRBJ2-2, with TRBD1 identical over 8 bases. This CDR3 comprises 14 residues. Germline lookup yields CDR1 GTSNPN and CDR2 SVGIG (reference sequence). V dropped 3 bases and J dropped 1; count of bases not matched to a gene: 1. CDR3 in DNA: TGTGCCTGGAGAGGGACAGGGAACACCGGGGAGCTGTTTTTT. It specifies CAWRGTGNTGELFF.

This clonotype was counted between two and nine times. The gene calls are TRBV7-9 and TRBJ2-2; the D is unclear. V lost 5 bases to trimming and J lost 5 bases, with 12 bases between them. The CDR3 extends over 14 amino acids. Germline V gene lookup returns CDR1 SEHNR and CDR2 FQNEAQ (reference sequence). The CDR3 coding sequence is TGTGCCAGCAGCATAGACCTGGCGACCGGGGAGCTGTTTTTT. This codes for CASSIDLATGELFF. Full variable domain (outside the CDR3, taken from reference TRBV7-9 and TRBJ2-2): DTGVSQNPRHKITKRGQNVTFRCDPISEHNRLYWYRQTLGQGPEFLTYFQNEAQLEKSRLLSDRFSAERPKGSFSTLEIQRTEQGDSAMYLCASSIDLATGELFFGEGSRLTVL.

The table lists this clonotype with many counts. The chain recombines TRBV6-5 with TRBJ1-2; weak D call: TRBD1 (5 bases). V lost 5 bases, J lost 2 bases, and 9 bases lay in between. The CDR3 length is 13 residues. Germline values: CDR1 MNHEY, CDR2 SVGAGI. The CDR3 spells CASSPQANYGYTF. CDR3 nucleotides: TGTGCCAGCAGTCCACAGGCGAACTATGGCTACACCTTC.

This clonotype appeared a few times. V usage is TRBV30 and J usage is TRBJ1-2; unclear D gene. CDR1 is GTSNPN, CDR2 SVGIG, per germline (reference sequence). V lost 3 bases to trimming and J lost 1 base, with 6 bases between them. The CDR3 length is 12 residues. CDR3 protein: CAWSWGNYGYTF. In DNA, the CDR3 is TGTGCCTGGAGCTGGGGTAACTATGGCTACACCTTC. Full variable domain (outside the CDR3, taken from reference TRBV30 and TRBJ1-2): SQTIHQWPATLVQPVGSPLSLECTVEGTSNPNLYWYRQAAGRGLQLLFYSVGIGQISSEVPQNLSASRPQDRQFILSSKKLLLSDSGFYLCAWSWGNYGYTFGSGTRLTVV.